This TCR beta chain comes out of a study of cytomegalovirus exposure and HLA in healthy donors. Across the whole study: Previous work identified 95 million to 140 million unique TCR beta sequences from 200 million or so T cells. Overall study findings and caveats: Sequencing depth across donors, presence/absence analyses assumed, was roughly uniform. Prior analysis indicated that the majority of TCR beta V segments exhibited productivity approximately 87% or approximately 30% of the time.

It was with 60 Vbeta and 13 Jbeta primers that the PCR ran. Only in-frame clones appear in the TCRdb table, and some are missing; sequencing was by immunoSEQ multiplex PCR. This sample has about 100,000 clones, with approximately 71% found just once. Germline V gives CDR1 GTSNPN, CDR2 SVGIG (reference sequence). The V end lost 3 bases, the J end lost 6 bases, and 12 bases lay between the germline ends. This CDR3 spans 12 amino acids. Notes on this clone: Its cognate antigen is unknown.

This rearrangement joins TRBV30 to TRBJ2-7; the D gene is possibly TRBD2 (7 bases). Input material: PBMCs. This clonotype was obtained from a young woman in good health and CMV-seropositive. This chain's CDR3 is CAWSLGGAEQYF. CDR3 in DNA: TGTGCCTGGAGCCTAGGGGGGGCCGAGCAGTACTTC.